This T cell receptor beta chain is drawn from a study of shared clonotypes between healthy human individuals. Concerning this clone itself: As yet, its antigen is unknown.

Positive CCR7 selection of CD45RO-negative cells yielded the naive CD8 cells, and terminally differentiated effector memory CD45RA+ cells were excluded. The study enrolled healthy HIV-negative adults without recent acute infections or vaccinations as donors. Trimming removed 2 bases from V and 6 bases from J; junction bases left unmatched: 6. The CDR3 runs 15 residues. Germline V CDR1 and CDR2: MGHRA, YSYEKL. The table came from immunoSEQ multiplex PCR; TCRdb's copy has only in-frame clones and leaves some out. The repertoire holds about 2.1 million clones, with about 94% as singletons. Study observations and caveats: Naive subsets generally had larger estimated richness than memory subsets.

Sequenced material: naive CD8+ T cells from PBMCs. This sequence joins TRBV4-1 and TRBJ1-5; 8 bases fit TRBD1. This clonotype was obtained from a man aged 18 to 29 in good health. Some clones in this sample may be carry-over from other donors' samples. The CDR3 DNA follows: TGCGCCAGCAGCCAAACAGGGGGTTTTGGTCAGCCCCAGCATTTT. Protein product: CASSQTGGFGQPQHF.